Following are 8 T cell receptor beta chains from one sample sequenced in a study of blood T cell repertoires in COVID-19. This table comes from immunoSEQ multiplex PCR, and its TCRdb copy is limited to in-frame clones, with some not included. The sample comprises more than 200,000 clones, just under 90% of which are singletons, and approximately 2.6% rests with the top ten. The sequenced sample was peripheral blood. The receptors were sampled from a man aged 25-40 years with COVID-19, enrolled during active disease.

The chain recombines TRBV5-6 with TRBJ2-2; D unclear. Germline V CDR1 and CDR2: SGHDT, YYEEEE. V lost 3 bases and J 6 bases, leaving 6 bases between the germline ends. This CDR3 has 12 amino acids. This CDR3 reads CASSSFSGELFF. For the CDR3, the DNA is TGTGCCAGCAGCTCCTTTTCCGGGGAGCTGTTTTTT.

This chain connects TRBV29-1 to TRBJ1-1, with D perhaps matching TRBD1 (6 bases). Germline loops: CDR1 SQVTM, CDR2 ANQGSEA. The CDR3 has 12 residues. V was trimmed by 7 bases and J by 6 bases, leaving 15 bases between them. The CDR3 region is CSAGTGLAEAFF. CDR3 coding DNA: TGCAGCGCTGGAACAGGGCTCGCTGAAGCTTTCTTT.

The chain uses TRBV7-2 and TRBJ2-3; perhaps TRBD2 as D (7 bases). The V end was cut by 6 bases, the J end by 0 bases, with 10 bases between. CDR1 and CDR2 from the germline V gene are SGHTA and FQGNSA. There are 14 residues in the CDR3. The CDR3 coding sequence is TGTGCCAGCAGAGGGGGGGCGAGCACAGATACGCAGTATTTT. This translates into CASRGGASTDTQYF. The full variable domain, its missing parts supplied by reference TRBV7-2 and TRBJ2-3, is GAGVSQSPSNKVTEKGKDVELRCDPISGHTALYWYRQSLGQGLEFLIYFQGNSAPDKSGLPSDRFSAERTGGSVSTLTIQRTQQEDSAVYLCASRGGASTDTQYFGPGTRLTVL.

The V call is TRBV24-1, the J call TRBJ1-2, with TRBD1 as a possible D gene (5 bases). Trimming pared 11 bases from V and 1 base from J, leaving 16 bases between. Germline CDR1 reads KGHDR; CDR2 reads SFDVKD. The CDR3 is made up of 14 amino acids. CDR3 protein: CAIGTPGVNYGYTF. The DNA for the CDR3 is TGTGCCATCGGGACCCCGGGGGTTAACTATGGCTACACCTTC.

This clone was recorded only once. The chain couples TRBV4-2 to TRBJ1-3; D call uncertain. Germline V gene lookup returns CDR1 LGHNA and CDR2 YNFKEQ. CDR3 length: 15 residues. Deletions cut 1 base from V and 3 bases from J, with 10 bases between. The CDR3 region has the DNA TGTGCCAGCAGCCAAGGAGTCGCGGTTGGAAACACCATATATTTT. It specifies CASSQGVAVGNTIYF.

The chain joins TRBV28 to TRBJ2-5; 7 bases align to TRBD2. V shed 2 bases, J shed 4 bases, and the junction held 7 bases outside the gene matches. The CDR3 has 15 residues. Germline CDR1 and CDR2: MDHEN and SYDVKM. The CDR3 loop is CASSLTGEGRETQYF. The CDR3 coding sequence is TGTGCCAGCAGTTTAACGGGGGAGGGGCGAGAGACCCAGTACTTC.

This clone was seen once. The chain carries TRBV7-8 and TRBJ2-5; TRBD2 matches 12 bases. V dropped 5 bases and J dropped 2; count of bases not matched to a gene: 3. CDR3 size: 15 residues. Germline V gene sequence: CDR1 SGHVS, CDR2 FQNEAQ. The CDR3 spells CASSRGLAGQETQYF. The CDR3 region has the DNA TGTGCCAGCAGCCGAGGACTAGCGGGGCAAGAGACCCAGTACTTC.

CDR3 coding DNA: TGCGCCAGCAGCTTTAGAGCGGGAGGCTACAATGAGCAGTTCTTC. The encoded protein is CASSFRAGGYNEQFF. The V and J genes are TRBV5-1 and TRBJ2-1, with 9 bases matching TRBD2. Germline trimming cut 2 bases from V and 3 bases from J; bases unmatched to any gene: 3. Germline CDR1 is SGHRS and CDR2 is YFSETQ. The CDR3 has 15 amino acids.